One sample yielded the 25 T cell receptor beta chains listed below, sequenced in a study of T cell responses to AZD1222 COVID-19 vaccine. Profiling relied on immunoSEQ multiplex PCR, and the TCRdb table lists in-frame clones only, not all of them. The sample has fewer than 110,000 clones, about nine tenths seen once. The material was peripheral blood, obtained 28 days after the second AZD1222 dose. Source of these receptors: an adult who received the AZD1222 COVID-19 vaccine.

The V call is TRBV12-3 or TRBV12-4, the J call TRBJ1-6; D unresolved. This CDR3 is built from 13 residues. The V gene lost 5 bases and the J gene lost 9 bases, with 11 bases spanning the gap. The chain's CDR3 is CASSQRASSPLHF. The CDR3 DNA is TGTGCCAGCAGTCAAAGGGCGTCTTCACCCCTCCACTTT.

The chain is built from TRBV7-9 and TRBJ1-2, with D possibly TRBD1 on 6 matching bases. The CDR3 spans 13 residues. Trimming removed 5 bases from V and 4 bases from J, with 11 bases in between. Germline CDR1 SEHNR, CDR2 FQNEAQ (reference sequence). DNA of the CDR3: TGTGCCAGCAGCCGTACAGGGCCCTATGGCTACACCTTC. Translating gives CASSRTGPYGYTF.

The V call is TRBV18, the J call TRBJ2-4; the match to TRBD2 covers 8 bases. The CDR3 covers 13 residues. V gave up 6 bases and J gave up 15 bases; unmatched junction bases: 13. Per the germline V gene, CDR1 is KGHSH and CDR2 is LQKENI. For the CDR3, the DNA is TGTGCCAGCTCCCTCGGGGAGGGACTAGGTGTGTACTTC. Translated: CASSLGEGLGVYF. Full variable domain (remainder filled in from reference TRBV18 and TRBJ2-4): NAGVMQNPRHLVRRRGQEARLRCSPMKGHSHVYWYRQLPEEGLKFMVYLQKENIIDESGMPKERFSAEFPKEGPSILRIQQVVRGDSAAYFCASSLGEGLGVYFGAGTRLSVL.

The V call is TRBV5-1, the J call TRBJ1-4; D remains unclear. With 0 bases removed from V and 10 bases from J, the gap between germline ends came to 10 bases. The CDR3 runs to 13 residues. Per germline, CDR1 SGHRS and CDR2 YFSETQ. The CDR3 DNA sequence: TGCGCCAGCAGCTTGGCCCCCGAGGGAAAACTGTTTTTT. Translating gives CASSLAPEGKLFF. Looking up the rest from reference TRBV5-1 and TRBJ1-4 gives the full variable domain: KAGVTQTPRYLIKTRGQQVTLSCSPISGHRSVSWYQQTPGQGLQFLFEYFSETQRNKGNFPGRFSGRQFSNSRSEMNVSTLELGDSALYLCASSLAPEGKLFFGSGTQLSVL.

This rearrangement joins TRBV5-1 to TRBJ1-2; TRBD1 matches 8 bases. Germline V lookup: CDR1 SGHRS, CDR2 YFSETQ. Unmatched junction bases numbered 3, after V lost 4 bases and J lost 4 bases. This CDR3 spans 13 amino acids. CDR3 amino acids: CASSAGQAYGYTF. The CDR3 bases are TGCGCCAGCAGCGCGGGACAGGCCTATGGCTACACCTTC.

J is TRBJ1-5 and V is TRBV19; 8 nucleotides match TRBD1. The CDR3 has 14 residues. Germline lookup yields CDR1 LNHDA and CDR2 SQIVND (reference sequence). V lost 6 bases to trimming and J lost 6 bases; unmatched junction nucleotides: 7. CDR3 in DNA: TGTGCCAGTAGCCCTGGACAGGGAAGTCAGCCCCAGCATTTT. Protein: CASSPGQGSQPQHF.

This chain uses TRBV15 with TRBJ2-7; no clear D gene. This CDR3 is built from 13 residues. V lost 5 bases to trimming and J lost 3 bases, with 11 bases between them. Germline V gene data show CDR1 as LNHNV and CDR2 as YYDKDF (reference sequence). CDR3 DNA: TGTGCCACCAGCTCTGACACGGACTACGAGCAGTACTTC. It is translated as CATSSDTDYEQYF.

DNA for the CDR3: TGTGCCAGCAGTTTGGGACAGGTGAGCGAGCAGTACTTC. This gives the protein CASSLGQVSEQYF. The gene calls are TRBV12-3 or TRBV12-4 and TRBJ2-7; 8 positions match TRBD1. The CDR3 extends over 13 amino acids. V lost 3 bases and J lost 6; bases outside the gene matches: 4.

This sequence joins TRBV5-4 and TRBJ2-7, with a possible D match to TRBD2 (5 bases). Trimming left V 4 bases short and J 3 bases short, with 8 bases between. CDR3 size: 12 residues. Germline CDR1 is SGHNT and CDR2 is YYREEE (reference sequence). DNA for the CDR3: TGTGCCAGCAGCCAAGACTACTACGAGCAGTACTTC. Residues: CASSQDYYEQYF.

The chain carries TRBV12-3 or TRBV12-4 and TRBJ2-1; D remains unclear. V was shortened by 5 bases and J by 10 bases, with 15 bases between the two germline ends. The CDR3 is 13 amino acids. CDR3 in DNA: TGTGCCAGCAGTCAGAGTCCAATGGTGGAGCAGTTCTTC. This encodes CASSQSPMVEQFF.

V usage is TRBV19 and J usage is TRBJ2-2, with 7 nucleotides matching TRBD2. The CDR3 spans 15 residues. Losses at the gene ends were 5 bases for V and 0 bases for J; bases not matched to a gene: 3. Germline V gene lookup returns CDR1 LNHDA and CDR2 SQIVND (reference sequence). The CDR3 region is CASSGGGTNTGELFF. The CDR3 DNA follows: TGTGCCAGTAGTGGGGGAGGGACGAACACCGGGGAGCTGTTTTTT.

This clone has only one observation. Written as DNA, the CDR3 is TGTGCCAGCATAGCGGGGGTCACCGGGGAGCTGTTTTTT. Protein sequence: CASIAGVTGELFF. V is TRBV12-3 or TRBV12-4 and J is TRBJ2-2; 9 nucleotides agree with TRBD2. The CDR3 totals 13 residues. With 7 bases clipped from V and 4 bases from J, the junction kept 1 base outside the gene matches.

J is TRBJ2-3 and V is TRBV5-7; D is undetermined. TRBV5-7 is recorded as an ORF, its role being uncertain. The CDR3 spans 15 residues. Deletions cut 0 bases from V and 1 base from J, with 9 bases between. The CDR3 loop is CASSLGALGTDTQYF. The CDR3 bases are TGTGCCAGCAGCTTGGGGGCTCTGGGCACAGATACGCAGTATTTT.

This clone appeared once. J is TRBJ2-3 and V is TRBV27; 9 nucleotides agree with TRBD1. Unmatched junction bases numbered 13, after V lost 0 bases and J lost 3 bases. Germline V CDR1 and CDR2: MNHEY, SMNVEV (reference sequence). The CDR3 runs to 19 residues. DNA for the CDR3: TGTGCCAGCAGTTTATCGTTGTTGGGAGGGGGACAGGGAACAGATACGCAGTATTTT. Translating it yields CASSLSLLGGGQGTDTQYF.

The chain joins TRBV6-1 to TRBJ1-5, with TRBD1 matching over 9 bases. Looked up from germline, CDR1 is MNHNS and CDR2 is SASEGT. J lost 7 bases, V lost 2 bases, and 12 bases had no gene match. This CDR3 is built from 17 residues. CDR3 loop: CASSERGDRERSQPQHF. The CDR3 DNA reads as TGTGCCAGCAGTGAAAGGGGGGACAGGGAGCGGAGCCAGCCCCAGCATTTT.

The chain uses TRBV19 and TRBJ1-2; unclear D gene. The germline CDR1 and CDR2 sequences are LNHDA and SQIVND (reference sequence). V was cut by 0 bases and J by 4 bases, with 9 bases left in between. This CDR3 region has 14 residues. CDR3 in amino acids: CASSIDRGPYGYTF. The DNA for the CDR3 is TGTGCCAGTAGTATAGATCGGGGTCCCTATGGCTACACCTTC.

V is TRBV5-4 and J is TRBJ2-7; no definite D call. This CDR3 has 17 amino acids. In germline, CDR1 is SGHNT, CDR2 YYREEE (reference sequence). V shed 0 bases and J shed 0 bases, with 16 bases lying between them. Written as DNA, the CDR3 is TGTGCCAGCAGCTTGGCGTTTGGGCGGAGTAGCTCCTACGAGCAGTACTTC. As protein: CASSLAFGRSSSYEQYF.

The chain recombines TRBV18 with TRBJ1-1; D is unclear. This CDR3 region has 12 residues. Germline V gene sequence: CDR1 KGHSH, CDR2 LQKENI. V lost 2 bases to trimming and J lost 5 bases, with 6 bases between them. CDR3 bases: TGTGCCAGCTCACCAGTCCAGACTGAAGCTTTCTTT. This codes for CASSPVQTEAFF.

This rearrangement joins TRBV29-1 to TRBJ2-1; D not certain. Germline assignment: CDR1 SQVTM and CDR2 ANQGSEA. The CDR3 length is 15 residues. Trimming took 4 bases from V and 0 from J, leaving 13 bases between them. CDR3 sequence reads: CSVASTTSSYNEQFF. CDR3 nucleotide sequence: TGCAGCGTTGCTTCAACTACCAGCTCCTACAATGAGCAGTTCTTC.

The chain carries TRBV5-4 and TRBJ2-7, with 8 bases aligning to TRBD2. V shed 3 bases and J 4 bases; nucleotides not matched to a gene: 9. Germline loops: CDR1 SGHNT, CDR2 YYREEE (reference sequence). CDR3 length: 15 amino acids. CDR3 in DNA: TGTGCCAGCAGCTCCGGGACTAGGGTTCTATACGAGCAGTACTTC. Amino acid sequence: CASSSGTRVLYEQYF.

The rearrangement joins TRBV4-1 to TRBJ2-2; D is undetermined. The V and J ends lost 0 bases and 5 bases respectively, with 10 bases between them. CDR1 and CDR2 (germline): MGHRA, YSYEKL. The CDR3 contains 15 residues. The CDR3 here is CASSQDSARTGELFF. The CDR3 DNA is TGCGCCAGCAGCCAAGATTCGGCCCGGACCGGGGAGCTGTTTTTT.

V is TRBV28 and J is TRBJ2-3, with 13 bases matching TRBD2. Germline V CDR1 and CDR2: MDHEN, SYDVKM. The length of the CDR3 is 18 residues. V dropped 6 bases and J dropped 5; count of bases not matched to a gene: 14. CDR3 region: CASRPGLAGERSQDTQYF. In DNA form, the CDR3 reads TGTGCCAGCAGACCTGGACTAGCGGGAGAAAGAAGTCAAGATACGCAGTATTTT. Together with reference TRBV28 and TRBJ2-3, the CDR3 gives the full variable domain: DVKVTQSSRYLVKRTGEKVFLECVQDMDHENMFWYRQDPGLGLRLIYFSYDVKMKEKGDIPEGYSVSREKKERFSLILESASTNQTSMYLCASRPGLAGERSQDTQYFGPGTRLTVL.

CDR3 DNA sequence: TGTGCCAGCAGCCAATGGGGCCTTAATGAAAAACTGTTTTTT. It encodes CASSQWGLNEKLFF. V is TRBV3-1 (or the pseudogene TRBV3-2) and J is TRBJ1-4, with TRBD1 as a possible D gene (5 bases). The V gene lost 2 bases and the J gene lost 4 bases, with 8 bases spanning the gap. Germline CDR1 and CDR2: LGHDT and YNNKEL (reference sequence). The CDR3 extends over 14 amino acids.

This chain joins TRBV6-6 and TRBJ1-5, with no clear D. This CDR3 region has 13 residues. Germline CDR1 reads MNHNY; CDR2 reads SVGAGI (reference sequence). V lost 6 bases, J lost 2 bases, and 8 bases lay in between. The CDR3 here is CASSYQGNQPQHF. For the CDR3, the DNA is TGTGCCAGCAGCTACCAGGGCAATCAGCCCCAGCATTTT.

The V and J genes are TRBV14 and TRBJ1-5; D call uncertain. The CDR3 extends over 13 amino acids. Germline values: CDR1 SGHDN, CDR2 FVKESK. V was clipped by 2 bases and J by 5 bases, with 7 bases between them. Here the CDR3 reads CASSQSGHQPQHF. In nucleotides, the CDR3 is TGTGCCAGCAGCCAAAGTGGACATCAGCCCCAGCATTTT.